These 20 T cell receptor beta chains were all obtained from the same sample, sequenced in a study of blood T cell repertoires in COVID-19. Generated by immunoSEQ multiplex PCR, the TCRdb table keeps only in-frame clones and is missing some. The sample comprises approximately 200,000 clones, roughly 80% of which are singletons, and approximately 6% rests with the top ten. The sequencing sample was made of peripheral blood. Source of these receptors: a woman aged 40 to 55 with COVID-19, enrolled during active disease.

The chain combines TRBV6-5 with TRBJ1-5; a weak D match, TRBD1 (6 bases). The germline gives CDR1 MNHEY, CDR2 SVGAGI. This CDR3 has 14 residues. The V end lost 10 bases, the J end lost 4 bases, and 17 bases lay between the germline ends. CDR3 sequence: CATRRHRDNQPQHF. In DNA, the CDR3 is TGTGCCACCCGACGACACAGGGATAATCAGCCCCAGCATTTT.

The CDR3 nucleotides read TGTGCCAGCAGCTTAGGACAGGCGGAGAAACTGTTTTTT. Translated: CASSLGQAEKLFF. This rearrangement joins TRBV7-8 to TRBJ1-4; a weak D match, TRBD1 (6 bases). The V end lost 1 base, the J end lost 11 bases, and 11 bases lay between the germline ends. The CDR3 extends over 13 amino acids. Germline V lookup: CDR1 SGHVS, CDR2 FQNEAQ. Using reference TRBV7-8 and TRBJ1-4 for the parts outside the CDR3, the full variable domain is GAGVSQSPRYKVAKRGQDVALRCDPISGHVSLFWYQQALGQGPEFLTYFQNEAQLDKSGLPSDRFFAERPEGSVSTLKIQRTQQEDSAVYLCASSLGQAEKLFFGSGTQLSVL.

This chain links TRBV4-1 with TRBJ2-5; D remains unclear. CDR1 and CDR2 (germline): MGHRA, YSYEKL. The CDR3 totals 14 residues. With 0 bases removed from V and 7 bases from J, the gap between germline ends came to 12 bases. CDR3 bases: TGCGCCAGCAGCCAAGATCGCGAGGTCGGGACCCAGTACTTC. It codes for CASSQDREVGTQYF.

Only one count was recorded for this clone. Written as DNA, the CDR3 is TGTGCCGGGCGAGCGGGGGGTGACACCGGGGAGCTGTTTTTT. Translating it yields CAGRAGGDTGELFF. This rearrangement joins TRBV10-3 to TRBJ2-2; 9 nucleotides align to TRBD2. V was pared by 11 bases and J by 3 bases, with 7 bases of the junction left unmatched. The CDR3 covers 14 residues. CDR1 is ENHRY and CDR2 is SYGVKD in the germline V gene.

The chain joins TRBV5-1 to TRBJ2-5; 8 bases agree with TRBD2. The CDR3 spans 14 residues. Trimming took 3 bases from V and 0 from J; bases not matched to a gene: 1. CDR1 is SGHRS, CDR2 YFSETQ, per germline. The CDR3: CASSSGLDQETQYF. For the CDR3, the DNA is TGCGCCAGCAGCTCGGGACTAGACCAAGAGACCCAGTACTTC. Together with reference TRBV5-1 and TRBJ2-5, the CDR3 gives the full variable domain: KAGVTQTPRYLIKTRGQQVTLSCSPISGHRSVSWYQQTPGQGLQFLFEYFSETQRNKGNFPGRFSGRQFSNSRSEMNVSTLELGDSALYLCASSSGLDQETQYFGPGTRLLVL.

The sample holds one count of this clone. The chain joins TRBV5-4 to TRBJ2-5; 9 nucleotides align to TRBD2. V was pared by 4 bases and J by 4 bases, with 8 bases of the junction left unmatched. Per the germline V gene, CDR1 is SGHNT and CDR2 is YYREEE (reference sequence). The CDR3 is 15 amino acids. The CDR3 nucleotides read TGTGCCAGCAGCCCTTCCGGCGGGAGGGGAGAGACCCAGTACTTC. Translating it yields CASSPSGGRGETQYF.

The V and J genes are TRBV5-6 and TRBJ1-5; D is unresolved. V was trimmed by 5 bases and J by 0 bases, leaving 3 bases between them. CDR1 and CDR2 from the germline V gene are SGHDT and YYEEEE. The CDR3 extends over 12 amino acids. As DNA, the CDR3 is TGTGCCAGCAGTTATAGCAATCAGCCCCAGCATTTT. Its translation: CASSYSNQPQHF.

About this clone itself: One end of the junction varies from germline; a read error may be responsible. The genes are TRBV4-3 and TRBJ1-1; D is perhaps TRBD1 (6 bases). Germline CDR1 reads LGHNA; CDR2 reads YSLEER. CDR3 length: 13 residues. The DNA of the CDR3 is TGCGCCAGCAGCCAAGGAAATGGGGTGGGGGCCATTTTT. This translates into CASSQGNGVGAIF.

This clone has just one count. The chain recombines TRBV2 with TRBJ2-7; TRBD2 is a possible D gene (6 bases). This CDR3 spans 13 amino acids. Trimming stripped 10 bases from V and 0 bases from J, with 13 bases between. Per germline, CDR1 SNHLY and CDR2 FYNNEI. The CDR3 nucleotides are TGTGCCAACGGAGGGCAGTCCTCCTACGAGCAGTACTTC. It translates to CANGGQSSYEQYF. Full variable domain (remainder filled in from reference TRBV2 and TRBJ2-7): EPEVTQTPSHQVTQMGQEVILRCVPISNHLYFYWYRQILGQKVEFLVSFYNNEISEKSEIFDDQFSVERPDGSNFTLKIRSTKLEDSAMYFCANGGQSSYEQYFGPGTRLTVT.

In DNA form, the CDR3 reads TGTGCCAGTACCTCCTCTCACTGGGCTAGCAATCAGCCCCAGCATTTT. Its protein is CASTSSHWASNQPQHF. J is TRBJ1-5 and V is TRBV19; D remains ambiguous. Germline CDR1 LNHDA, CDR2 SQIVND (reference sequence). This CDR3 has 16 amino acids. Between the trimmed V and J ends, which lost 7 bases and 0 bases, there was a span of 16 bases.

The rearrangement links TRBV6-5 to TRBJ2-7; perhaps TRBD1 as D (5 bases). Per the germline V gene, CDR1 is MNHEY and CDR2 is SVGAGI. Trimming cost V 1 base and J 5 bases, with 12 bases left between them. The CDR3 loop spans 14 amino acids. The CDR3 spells CASSYWQGTDEQYF. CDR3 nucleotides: TGTGCCAGCAGTTACTGGCAGGGTACGGACGAGCAGTACTTC.

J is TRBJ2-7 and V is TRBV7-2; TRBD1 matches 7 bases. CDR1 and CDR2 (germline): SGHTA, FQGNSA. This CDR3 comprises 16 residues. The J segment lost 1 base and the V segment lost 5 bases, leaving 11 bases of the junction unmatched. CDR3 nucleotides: TGTGCCAGCAGCCCGCAGGGGGTTCCGACGTCCTACGAGCAGTACTTC. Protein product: CASSPQGVPTSYEQYF.

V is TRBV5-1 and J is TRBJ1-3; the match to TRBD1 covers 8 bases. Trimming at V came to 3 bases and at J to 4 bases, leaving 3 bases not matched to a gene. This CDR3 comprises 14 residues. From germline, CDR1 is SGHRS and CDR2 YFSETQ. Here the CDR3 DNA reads TGCGCCAGCAGCTCGACAGGGGTAGGAAACACCATATATTTT. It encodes CASSSTGVGNTIYF. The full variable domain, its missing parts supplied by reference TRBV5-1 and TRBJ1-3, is KAGVTQTPRYLIKTRGQQVTLSCSPISGHRSVSWYQQTPGQGLQFLFEYFSETQRNKGNFPGRFSGRQFSNSRSEMNVSTLELGDSALYLCASSSTGVGNTIYFGEGSWLTVV.

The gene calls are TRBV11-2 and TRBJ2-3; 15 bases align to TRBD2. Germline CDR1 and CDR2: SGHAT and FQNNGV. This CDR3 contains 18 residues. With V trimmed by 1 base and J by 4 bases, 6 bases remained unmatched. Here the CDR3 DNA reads TGTGCCAGCAGCTTAGGGGGGGGACTAGCGGGAGGCGCAGATACGCAGTATTTT. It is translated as CASSLGGGLAGGADTQYF.

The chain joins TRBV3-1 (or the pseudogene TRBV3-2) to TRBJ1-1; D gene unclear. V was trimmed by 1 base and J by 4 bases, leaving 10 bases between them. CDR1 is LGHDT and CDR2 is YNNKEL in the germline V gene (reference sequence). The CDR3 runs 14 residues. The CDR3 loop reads CASSQVGGITEAFF. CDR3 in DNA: TGTGCCAGCAGCCAAGTAGGAGGGATCACTGAAGCTTTCTTT.

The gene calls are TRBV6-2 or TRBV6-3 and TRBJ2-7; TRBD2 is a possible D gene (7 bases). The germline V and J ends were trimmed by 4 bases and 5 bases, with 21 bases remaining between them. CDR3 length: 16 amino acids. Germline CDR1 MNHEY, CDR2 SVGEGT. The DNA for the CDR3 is TGTGCCAGCAGTTCCTTTGCGCGGGGGCGCATCCACGAGCAGTACTTC. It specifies CASSSFARGRIHEQYF.

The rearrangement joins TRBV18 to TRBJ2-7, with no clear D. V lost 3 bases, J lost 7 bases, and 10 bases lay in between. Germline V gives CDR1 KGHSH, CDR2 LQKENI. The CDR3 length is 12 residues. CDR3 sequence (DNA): TGTGCCAGCTCACCGTACGCTCGGGAGCAGTACTTC. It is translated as CASSPYAREQYF.

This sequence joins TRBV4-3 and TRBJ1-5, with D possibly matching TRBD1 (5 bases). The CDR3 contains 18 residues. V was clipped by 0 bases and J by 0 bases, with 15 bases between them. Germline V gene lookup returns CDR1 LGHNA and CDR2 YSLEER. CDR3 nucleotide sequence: TGCGCCAGCAGCCAAGATGAGAGAGGGACTTATAGCAATCAGCCCCAGCATTTT. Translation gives CASSQDERGTYSNQPQHF.

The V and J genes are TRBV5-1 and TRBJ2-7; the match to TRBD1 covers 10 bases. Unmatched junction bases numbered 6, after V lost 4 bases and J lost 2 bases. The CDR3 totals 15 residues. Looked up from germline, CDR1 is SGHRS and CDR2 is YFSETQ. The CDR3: CASSPAGTGAYEQYF. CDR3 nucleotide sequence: TGCGCCAGCAGCCCCGCTGGGACAGGGGCCTACGAGCAGTACTTC.

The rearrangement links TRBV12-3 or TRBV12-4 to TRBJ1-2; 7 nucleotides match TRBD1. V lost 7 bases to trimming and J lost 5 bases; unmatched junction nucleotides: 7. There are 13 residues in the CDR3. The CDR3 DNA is TGTGCCAGCACCCTCGACAGGGTTTATGGCTACACCTTC. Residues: CASTLDRVYGYTF.